This T cell receptor beta chain was sequenced for a study of beta chain features in type 1 diabetes. Study-level points and caveats: VDJ junctions from patients with type 1 diabetes contained fewer insertions and more deletions.

Of the isolated RNA, all was reverse transcribed, and so the sequenced material was expressed TCRB transcripts. The repertoire was sequenced with immunoSEQ multiplex PCR; TCRdb's copy has only in-frame clones and lacks some. The table lists hundreds of thousands of clones, about 30% of them singletons. Points on this clone: Antigen unknown.

Germline loops: CDR1 LGHNA, CDR2 YSLEER. Trimming removed 3 bases from V and 2 bases from J, with 17 bases in between. The CDR3 spans 17 residues. The receptor's source is a man aged 18-30 years in good health. The material sequenced was naive CD4+ T cells from blood. V is TRBV4-3 and J is TRBJ1-5; D remains ambiguous. CDR3 loop: CASSQGMTVTGNQPQHF. The CDR3 bases are TGCGCCAGCAGCCAGGGGATGACCGTGACTGGCAATCAGCCCCAGCATTTT.